This T cell receptor beta chain was obtained from a study of monozygotic twins with cystic fibrosis. Study-level information: Roughly 2.8 micrograms of fragmented DNA underwent around 14 PCR cycles for library preparation.

For this clone: The antigen is unknown.

Study results and caveats: J usage was most co-twin-similar in 8 of 16 pairs, V in 13.

Germline V gene lookup returns CDR1 MGHRA and CDR2 YSYEKL. V lost 3 bases, J lost 4 bases, and 9 bases lay in between. CDR3 length equals 13 residues. Sequencing was performed with immunoSEQ multiplex PCR; in TCRdb, only in-frame clones are kept and a portion is missing. Of around 21,000 clones listed, about 83% are singletons. The chain recombines TRBV4-1 with TRBJ2-5; possible D gene TRBD1, 5 bases. Sequencing was carried out using blood. The clonotype was recovered from a woman aged 30 to 39 with cystic fibrosis. This chain's CDR3 is CASSQGRGETQYF. The DNA for the CDR3 is TGCGCCAGCAGCCAGGGTAGGGGAGAGACCCAGTACTTC.